The source of this T cell receptor (beta chain) is a study of T cell responses to AZD1222 COVID-19 vaccine. Study-wide results and caveats: Regions 160-218 and 743-854 dominated among vaccine-associated CD4 TCRs spanning spike. Reports say nearly half of spike-specific TCRs go after unmutated variant regions. Repertoires were obtained only post-peak T cell response.

V lost 6 bases and J lost 5; bases outside the gene matches: 6. CDR3 size: 13 residues. Profiled with immunoSEQ multiplex PCR; TCRdb holds only in-frame clones, not every one. This table holds 65,000 to 85,000 clones, over 70% found once. As regards this clone: Its target is unknown.

This chain links TRBV12-3 or TRBV12-4 with TRBJ2-5; 7 nucleotides agree with TRBD1. The clonotype originates from an adult who received the AZD1222 COVID-19 vaccine. Sequencing was performed on peripheral blood, taken 28 days after the second AZD1222 dose. The CDR3 sequence is CASSMGTVETQYF. DNA for the CDR3: TGTGCCAGCAGCATGGGGACAGTGGAGACCCAGTACTTC.